Following are 12 T cell receptor beta chains from one sample sequenced in a study of cytomegalovirus exposure and HLA in healthy donors. It was with 60 Vbeta and 13 Jbeta primers that the PCR ran. Repertoires were generated with immunoSEQ multiplex PCR, while TCRdb's copy carries only in-frame clones and drops some. The sample holds approximately 100,000 clones, 78% seen once. The sample was PBMCs. Receptors were obtained from a woman in her forties in good health and CMV-seronegative.

The rearrangement uses TRBV7-9 and TRBJ2-7; unclear D gene. The CDR3 has 15 amino acids. Germline V gene sequence: CDR1 SEHNR, CDR2 FQNEAQ (reference sequence). V shed 1 base and J shed 4 bases, with 14 bases lying between them. This CDR3 reads CASSLVSQAPYEQYF. The CDR3 region has the DNA TGTGCCAGCAGCTTAGTGAGCCAGGCCCCTTACGAGCAGTACTTC.

For the CDR3, the DNA is TGTGCCAGCAGTTTAGGGCGGATTGGAGGGGGCTACACCTTC. This sequence encodes CASSLGRIGGGYTF. V is TRBV27 and J is TRBJ1-2; D gene ambiguous. The CDR3 runs 14 residues. Germline V lookup: CDR1 MNHEY, CDR2 SMNVEV (reference sequence). V lost 2 bases, J lost 8 bases, and 15 bases lay in between.

The CDR3 region has the DNA TGTGCCAGCACCGCGGCCCCCGGACTAGCTGATTACAATGAGCAGTTCTTC. It specifies CASTAAPGLADYNEQFF. V usage is TRBV9 and J usage is TRBJ2-1; 8 nucleotides line up with TRBD2. The V gene's germline CDR1 is SGDLS and CDR2 YYNGEE. This CDR3 is 17 amino acids long. J gave up 4 bases and V 6 bases, and 15 bases lay outside the gene matches. Full variable domain (outside the CDR3, taken from reference TRBV9 and TRBJ2-1): DSGVTQTPKHLITATGQRVTLRCSPRSGDLSVYWYQQSLDQGLQFLIQYYNGEERAKGNILERFSAQQFPDLHSELNLSSLELGDSALYFCASTAAPGLADYNEQFFGPGTRLTVL.

The chain uses TRBV13 and TRBJ2-7, with a weak D call TRBD2 (6 bases). Per germline, CDR1 PRHDT and CDR2 FYEKMQ (reference sequence). The length of the CDR3 is 13 residues. V was shortened by 0 bases and J by 7 bases, with 10 bases between the two germline ends. The CDR3 DNA reads TGTGCCAGCAGCTTAGGCCTTGGAGGGGAGCAGTACTTC. Protein: CASSLGLGGEQYF.

J is TRBJ2-2 and V is TRBV28; TRBD2 agrees at 8 bases. Germline values: CDR1 MDHEN, CDR2 SYDVKM. The CDR3 runs to 15 residues. V was pared by 5 bases and J by 1 base, with 3 bases of the junction left unmatched. The CDR3 sequence: CASSIAGLNTGELFF. The DNA of the CDR3 is TGTGCCAGCAGTATAGCGGGGTTGAACACCGGGGAGCTGTTTTTT.

The chain uses TRBV9 and TRBJ1-1; 8 bases align to TRBD1. The V gene end was trimmed by 4 bases and the J gene end by 4 bases; junction bases not matched to a gene: 9. The CDR3 extends over 15 amino acids. Looked up from germline, CDR1 is SGDLS and CDR2 is YYNGEE. CDR3 loop: CASSPLTGVGTEAFF. In DNA, the CDR3 is TGTGCCAGCAGCCCCCTGACAGGGGTCGGCACTGAAGCTTTCTTT. Full variable domain (remainder filled in from reference TRBV9 and TRBJ1-1): DSGVTQTPKHLITATGQRVTLRCSPRSGDLSVYWYQQSLDQGLQFLIQYYNGEERAKGNILERFSAQQFPDLHSELNLSSLELGDSALYFCASSPLTGVGTEAFFGQGTRLTVV.

The sample holds one count of this clone. The chain recombines TRBV2 with TRBJ1-5; 9 nucleotides match TRBD1. The CDR3 consists of 14 residues. The junction had 10 bases not matched to a gene; V was cut back by 7 bases and J by 9 bases. From germline, CDR1 is SNHLY and CDR2 FYNNEI. The CDR3 nucleotides are TGTGCCAGCACATCCGGGACAGGGTCTCGGCCCCAGCATTTT. Translation gives CASTSGTGSRPQHF.

This chain uses TRBV2 with TRBJ2-5; TRBD1 agrees at 9 bases. The J call could be wrong; TRBJ2-7 is a better fit for the DNA end. This CDR3 spans 18 amino acids. Per the germline V gene, CDR1 is SNHLY and CDR2 is FYNNEI. CDR3 nucleotide sequence: TGTGCCAGCAGTGAAGCGTCACACTCAGGACAGGGGACCCACGAGCAGTACTTC. It is translated as CASSEASHSGQGTHEQYF.

This clone was counted a single time. The junction departs from the called germline gene at one end, perhaps through a read error. The chain links TRBV7-7 to TRBJ2-5; a possible D gene is TRBD2 (6 bases). CDR3 length: 15 amino acids. Germline CDR1 and CDR2: SSHAT and FNYEAQ (reference sequence). The CDR3 loop reads CASSLDRGKQETQYF. The CDR3 nucleotides read TGTGCTAGCAGCTTAGATCGGGGGAAACAAGAGACCCAGTACTTC.

V gene TRBV29-1 combines with J gene TRBJ1-2; D is perhaps TRBD1 (5 bases). The CDR3 has 12 amino acids. Germline-derived CDR1 and CDR2 are SQVTM and ANQGSEA. V lost 8 bases, J lost 7 bases, and 17 bases lay in between. The CDR3 nucleotides read TGCAGCCTAAGGACGGCCGGGGGTGGCTACACCTTC. As protein: CSLRTAGGGYTF.

This chain links TRBV11-1 with TRBJ2-5; 10 bases line up with TRBD1. With V trimmed by 1 base and J by 5 bases, 4 bases remained unmatched. CDR1 is SGHAT and CDR2 is FQDESV in the germline V gene (reference sequence). This CDR3 spans 15 amino acids. CDR3 in amino acids: CASSLETGGLETQYF. For the CDR3, the DNA is TGTGCCAGCAGCTTAGAGACAGGGGGCTTGGAGACCCAGTACTTC.

This clone appeared a single time. The V and J genes are TRBV30 and TRBJ2-3; 8 positions match TRBD1. The V gene's germline CDR1 is GTSNPN and CDR2 SVGIG (reference sequence). The CDR3 is made up of 14 amino acids. After removal of 4 bases from V and 3 bases from J, the junction contained 6 bases not matched to a gene. The CDR3 DNA is TGTGCCTGGACCAGGGGGCGCGGGACAGATACGCAGTATTTT. Translated: CAWTRGRGTDTQYF. Complete variable domain (other parts from reference TRBV30 and TRBJ2-3): SQTIHQWPATLVQPVGSPLSLECTVEGTSNPNLYWYRQAAGRGLQLLFYSVGIGQISSEVPQNLSASRPQDRQFILSSKKLLLSDSGFYLCAWTRGRGTDTQYFGPGTRLTVL.